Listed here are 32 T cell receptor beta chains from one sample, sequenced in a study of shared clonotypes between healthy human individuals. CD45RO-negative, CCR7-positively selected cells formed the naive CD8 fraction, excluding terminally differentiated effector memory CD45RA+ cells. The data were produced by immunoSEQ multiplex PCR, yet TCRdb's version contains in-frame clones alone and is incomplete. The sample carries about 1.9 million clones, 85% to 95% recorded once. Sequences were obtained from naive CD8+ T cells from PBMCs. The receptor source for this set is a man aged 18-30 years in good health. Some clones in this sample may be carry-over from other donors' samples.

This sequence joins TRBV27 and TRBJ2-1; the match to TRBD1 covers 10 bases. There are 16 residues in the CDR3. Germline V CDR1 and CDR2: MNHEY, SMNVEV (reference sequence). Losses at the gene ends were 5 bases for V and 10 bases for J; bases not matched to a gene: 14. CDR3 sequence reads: CASSTITGTGVEEQFF. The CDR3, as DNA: TGTGCCAGCAGTACCATTACCGGGACAGGGGTGGAGGAGCAGTTCTTC.

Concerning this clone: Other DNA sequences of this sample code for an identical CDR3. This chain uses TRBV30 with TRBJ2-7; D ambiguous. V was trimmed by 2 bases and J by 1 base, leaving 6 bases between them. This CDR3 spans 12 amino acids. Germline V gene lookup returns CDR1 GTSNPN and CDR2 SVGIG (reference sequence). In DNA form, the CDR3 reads TGTGCCTGGAGTTTATTATCCTACGAGCAGTACTTC. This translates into CAWSLLSYEQYF.

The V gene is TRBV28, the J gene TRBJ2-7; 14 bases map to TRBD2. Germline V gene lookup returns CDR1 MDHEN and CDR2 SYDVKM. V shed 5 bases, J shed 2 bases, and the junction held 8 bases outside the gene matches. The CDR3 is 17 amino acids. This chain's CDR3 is CASSPGTSGRIPYEQYF. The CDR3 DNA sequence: TGTGCCAGCAGTCCCGGGACTAGCGGGAGAATCCCCTACGAGCAGTACTTC.

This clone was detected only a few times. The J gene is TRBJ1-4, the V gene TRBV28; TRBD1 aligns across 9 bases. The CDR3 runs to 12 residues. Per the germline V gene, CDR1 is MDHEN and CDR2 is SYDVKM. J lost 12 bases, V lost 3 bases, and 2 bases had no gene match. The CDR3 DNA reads TGTGCCAGCAGTTTGGGACAGGGCCAACTGTTTTTT. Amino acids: CASSLGQGQLFF.

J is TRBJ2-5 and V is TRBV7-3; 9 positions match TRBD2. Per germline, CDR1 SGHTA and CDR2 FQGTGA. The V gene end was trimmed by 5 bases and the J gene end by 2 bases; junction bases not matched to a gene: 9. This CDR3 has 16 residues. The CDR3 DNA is TGTGCCAGCAGCCCAGGCCCGCTAGCGGGGCAAGAGACCCAGTACTTC. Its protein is CASSPGPLAGQETQYF.

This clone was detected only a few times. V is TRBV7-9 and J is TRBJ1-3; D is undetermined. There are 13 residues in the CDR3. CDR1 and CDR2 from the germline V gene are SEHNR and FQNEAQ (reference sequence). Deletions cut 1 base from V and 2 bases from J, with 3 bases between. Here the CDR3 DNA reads TGTGCCAGCAGCTTAGGGGCTGGAAACACCATATATTTT. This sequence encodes CASSLGAGNTIYF.

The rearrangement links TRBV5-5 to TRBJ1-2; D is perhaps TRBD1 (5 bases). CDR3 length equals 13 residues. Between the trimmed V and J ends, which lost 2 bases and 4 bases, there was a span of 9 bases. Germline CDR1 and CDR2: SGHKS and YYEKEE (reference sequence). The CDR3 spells CASSLGDGYGYTF. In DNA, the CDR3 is TGTGCCAGCAGCTTAGGGGATGGCTATGGCTACACCTTC. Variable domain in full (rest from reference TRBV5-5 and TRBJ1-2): DAGVTQSPTHLIKTRGQQVTLRCSPISGHKSVSWYQQVLGQGPQFIFQYYEKEERGRGNFPDRFSARQFPNYSSELNVNALLLGDSALYLCASSLGDGYGYTFGSGTRLTVV.

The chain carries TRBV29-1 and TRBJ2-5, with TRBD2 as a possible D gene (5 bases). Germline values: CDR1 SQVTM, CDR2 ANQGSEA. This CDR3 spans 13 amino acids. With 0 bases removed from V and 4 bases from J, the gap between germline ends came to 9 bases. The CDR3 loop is CSVEDRGPETQYF. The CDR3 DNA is TGCAGCGTTGAAGATCGAGGGCCAGAGACCCAGTACTTC.

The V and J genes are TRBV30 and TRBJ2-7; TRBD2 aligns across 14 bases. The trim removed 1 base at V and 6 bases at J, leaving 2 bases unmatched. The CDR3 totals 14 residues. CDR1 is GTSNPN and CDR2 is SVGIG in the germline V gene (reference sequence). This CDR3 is CAWSAGLAGGEQYF. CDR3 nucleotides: TGTGCCTGGAGTGCCGGACTAGCGGGGGGCGAGCAGTACTTC.

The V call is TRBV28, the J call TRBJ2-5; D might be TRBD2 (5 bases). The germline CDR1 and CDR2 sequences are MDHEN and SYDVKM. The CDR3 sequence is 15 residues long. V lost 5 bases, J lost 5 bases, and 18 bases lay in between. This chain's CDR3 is CASSLLRAPGETQYF. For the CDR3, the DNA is TGTGCCAGCAGTCTCTTGAGGGCGCCGGGGGAGACCCAGTACTTC.

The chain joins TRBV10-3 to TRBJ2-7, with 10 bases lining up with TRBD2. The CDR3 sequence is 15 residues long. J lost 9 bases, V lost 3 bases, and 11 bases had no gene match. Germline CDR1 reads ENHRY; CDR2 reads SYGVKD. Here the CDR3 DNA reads TGTGCCATCAGTGAAGGAACTAGCGGGATTCTGCCGCAGTACTTC. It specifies CAISEGTSGILPQYF.

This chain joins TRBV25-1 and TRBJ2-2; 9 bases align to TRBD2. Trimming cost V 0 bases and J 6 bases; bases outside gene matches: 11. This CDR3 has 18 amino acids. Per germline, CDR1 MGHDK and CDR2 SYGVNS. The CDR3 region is CASSEYPAGTSPPGELFF. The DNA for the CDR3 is TGTGCCAGCAGTGAATACCCCGCCGGGACTAGCCCCCCCGGGGAGCTGTTTTTT. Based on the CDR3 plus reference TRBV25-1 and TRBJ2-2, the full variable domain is EADIYQTPRYLVIGTGKKITLECSQTMGHDKMYWYQQDPGMELHLIHYSYGVNSTEKGDLSSESTVSRIRTEHFPLTLESARPSHTSQYLCASSEYPAGTSPPGELFFGEGSRLTVL.

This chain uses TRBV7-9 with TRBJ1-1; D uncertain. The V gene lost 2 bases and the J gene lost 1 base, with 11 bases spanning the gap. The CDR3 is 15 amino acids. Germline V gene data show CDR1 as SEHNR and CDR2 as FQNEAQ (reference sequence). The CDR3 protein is CASSLPLGSNTEAFF. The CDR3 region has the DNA TGTGCCAGCAGCTTACCCCTGGGATCGAACACTGAAGCTTTCTTT.

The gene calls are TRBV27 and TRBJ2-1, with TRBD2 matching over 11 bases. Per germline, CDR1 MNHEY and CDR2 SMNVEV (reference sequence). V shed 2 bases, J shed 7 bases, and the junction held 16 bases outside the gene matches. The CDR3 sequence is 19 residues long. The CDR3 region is CASSLDQPHSGRAGNEQFF. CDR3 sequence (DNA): TGTGCCAGCAGTTTAGACCAACCTCATAGCGGGAGGGCCGGGAATGAGCAGTTCTTC.

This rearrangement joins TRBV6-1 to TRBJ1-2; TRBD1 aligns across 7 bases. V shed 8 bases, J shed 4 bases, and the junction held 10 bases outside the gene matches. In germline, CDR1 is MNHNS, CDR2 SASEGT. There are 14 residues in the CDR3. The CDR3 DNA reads TGTGCCAGCTCCTTCCTGACAGGGTCCTATGGCTACACCTTC. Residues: CASSFLTGSYGYTF.

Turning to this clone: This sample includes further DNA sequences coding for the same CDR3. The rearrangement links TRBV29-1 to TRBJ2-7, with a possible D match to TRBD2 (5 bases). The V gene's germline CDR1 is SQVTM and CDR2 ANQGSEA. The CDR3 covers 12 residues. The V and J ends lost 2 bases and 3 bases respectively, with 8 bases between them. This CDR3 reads CSVESGSYEQYF. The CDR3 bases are TGCAGCGTTGAAAGTGGGAGCTACGAGCAGTACTTC.

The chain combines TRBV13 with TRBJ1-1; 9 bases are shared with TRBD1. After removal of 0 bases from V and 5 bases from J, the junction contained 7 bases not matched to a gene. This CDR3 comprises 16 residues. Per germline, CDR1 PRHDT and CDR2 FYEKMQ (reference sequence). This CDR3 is CASSLGDRGLWTEAFF. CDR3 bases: TGTGCCAGCAGCTTAGGGGACAGGGGCCTGTGGACTGAAGCTTTCTTT.

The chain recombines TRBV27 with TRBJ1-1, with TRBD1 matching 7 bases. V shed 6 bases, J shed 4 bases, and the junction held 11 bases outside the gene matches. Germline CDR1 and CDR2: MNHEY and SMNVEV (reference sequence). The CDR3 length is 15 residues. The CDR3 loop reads CASSLLGTAVTEAFF. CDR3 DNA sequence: TGTGCCAGCAGCCTACTCGGGACAGCAGTCACTGAAGCTTTCTTT.

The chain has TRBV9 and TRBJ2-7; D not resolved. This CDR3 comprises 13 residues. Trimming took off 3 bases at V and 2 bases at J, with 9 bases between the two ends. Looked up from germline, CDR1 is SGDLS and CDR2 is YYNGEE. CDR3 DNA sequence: TGTGCCAGCAGCGCCGGAGATGCCTACGAGCAGTACTTC. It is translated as CASSAGDAYEQYF.

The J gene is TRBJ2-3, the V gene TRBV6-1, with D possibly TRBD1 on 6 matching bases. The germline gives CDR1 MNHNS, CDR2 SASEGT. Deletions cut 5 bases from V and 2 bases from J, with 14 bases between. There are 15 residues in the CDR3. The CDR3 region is CASSSEDSYTDTQYF. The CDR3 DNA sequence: TGTGCCAGCAGTAGCGAGGACAGTTACACAGATACGCAGTATTTT.

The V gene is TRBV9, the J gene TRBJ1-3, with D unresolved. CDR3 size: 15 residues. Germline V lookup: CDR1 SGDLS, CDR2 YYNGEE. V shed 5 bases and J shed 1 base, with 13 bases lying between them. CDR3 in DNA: TGTGCCAGCAGTTCTCTCGGGGAATCTGGAAACACCATATATTTT. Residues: CASSSLGESGNTIYF.

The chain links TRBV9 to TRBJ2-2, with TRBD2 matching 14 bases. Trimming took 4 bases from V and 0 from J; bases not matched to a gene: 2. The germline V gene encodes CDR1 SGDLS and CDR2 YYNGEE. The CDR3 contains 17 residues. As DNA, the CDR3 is TGTGCCAGCAGCCCGGGACTAGCGGGGGCGAACACCGGGGAGCTGTTTTTT. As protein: CASSPGLAGANTGELFF.

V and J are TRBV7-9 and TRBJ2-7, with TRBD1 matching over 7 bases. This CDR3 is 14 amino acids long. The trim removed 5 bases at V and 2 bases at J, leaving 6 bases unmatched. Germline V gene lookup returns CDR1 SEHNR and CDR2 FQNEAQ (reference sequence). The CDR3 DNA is TGTGCCAGCAGCCCAAGACAGGGAGCCTACGAGCAGTACTTC. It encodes CASSPRQGAYEQYF.

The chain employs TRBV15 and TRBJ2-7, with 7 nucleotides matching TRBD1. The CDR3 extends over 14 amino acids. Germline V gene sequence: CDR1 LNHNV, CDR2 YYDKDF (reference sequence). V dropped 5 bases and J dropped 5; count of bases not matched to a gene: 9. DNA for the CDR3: TGTGCCACCAGCGGACCCAGGGGGTTCAACGAGCAGTACTTC. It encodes CATSGPRGFNEQYF.

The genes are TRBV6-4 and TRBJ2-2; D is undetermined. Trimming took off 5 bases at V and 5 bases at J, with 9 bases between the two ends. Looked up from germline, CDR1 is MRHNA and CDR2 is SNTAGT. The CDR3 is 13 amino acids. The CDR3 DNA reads TGTGCCAGCAGTCCGGATTTGACCGGGGAGCTGTTTTTT. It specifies CASSPDLTGELFF.

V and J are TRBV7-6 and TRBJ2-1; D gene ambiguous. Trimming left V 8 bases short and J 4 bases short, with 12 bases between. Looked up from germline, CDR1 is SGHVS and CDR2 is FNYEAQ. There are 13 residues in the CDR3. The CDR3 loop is CASAGEIYNEQFF. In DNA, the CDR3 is TGTGCCAGCGCTGGGGAAATTTACAATGAGCAGTTCTTC.

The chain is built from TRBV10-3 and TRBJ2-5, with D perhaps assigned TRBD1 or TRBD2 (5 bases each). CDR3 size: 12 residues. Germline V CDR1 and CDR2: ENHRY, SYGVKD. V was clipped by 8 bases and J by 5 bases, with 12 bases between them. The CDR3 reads CAIGGQGETQYF. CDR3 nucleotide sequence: TGTGCCATCGGGGGTCAAGGGGAGACCCAGTACTTC.

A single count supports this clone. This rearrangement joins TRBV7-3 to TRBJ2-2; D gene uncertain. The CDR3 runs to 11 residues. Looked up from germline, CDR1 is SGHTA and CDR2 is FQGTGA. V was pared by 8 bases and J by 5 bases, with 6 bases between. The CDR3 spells CASRGTGELFF. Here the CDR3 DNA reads TGTGCCAGCCGTGGGACCGGGGAGCTGTTTTTT.

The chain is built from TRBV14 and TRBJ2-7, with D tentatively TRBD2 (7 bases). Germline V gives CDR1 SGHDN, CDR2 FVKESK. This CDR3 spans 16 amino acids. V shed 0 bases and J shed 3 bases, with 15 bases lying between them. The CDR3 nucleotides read TGTGCCAGCAGCCAAGAAGGGGGGAGGGGATTCTACGAGCAGTACTTC. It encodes CASSQEGGRGFYEQYF.

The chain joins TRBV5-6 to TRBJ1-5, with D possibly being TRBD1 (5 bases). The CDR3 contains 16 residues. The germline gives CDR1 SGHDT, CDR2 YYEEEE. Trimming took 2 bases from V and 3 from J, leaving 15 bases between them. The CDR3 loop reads CASSLGAGSFNQPQHF. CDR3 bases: TGTGCCAGCAGCTTAGGGGCGGGGAGTTTCAATCAGCCCCAGCATTTT.

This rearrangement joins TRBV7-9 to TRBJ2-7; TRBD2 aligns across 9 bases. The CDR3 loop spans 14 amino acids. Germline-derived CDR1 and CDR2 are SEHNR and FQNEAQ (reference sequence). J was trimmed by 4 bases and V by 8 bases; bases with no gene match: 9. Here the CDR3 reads CASLVGGRDYEQYF. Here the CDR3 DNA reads TGTGCCAGCCTCGTGGGCGGGAGGGATTACGAGCAGTACTTC.

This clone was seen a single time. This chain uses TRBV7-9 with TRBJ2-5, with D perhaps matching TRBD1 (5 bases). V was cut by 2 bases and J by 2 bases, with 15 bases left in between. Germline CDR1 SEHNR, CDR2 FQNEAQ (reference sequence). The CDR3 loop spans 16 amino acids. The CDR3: CASSLQGHGVQETQYF. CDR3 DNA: TGTGCCAGCAGCTTACAAGGACACGGCGTTCAAGAGACCCAGTACTTC.